This TCR beta chain was observed in a study of blood T cell repertoires in COVID-19. TCRdb keeps only in-frame clones here, not all; method: immunoSEQ multiplex PCR. This sample has more than 200,000 clones, with 80% to 90% found just once. Germline V gene data show CDR1 as SGHDT and CDR2 as YYEEEE. The CDR3 runs to 16 residues. The ends were cut back, 0 bases at V and 3 bases at J, with 15 bases in the middle. Input material: peripheral blood. This TCR was recovered from a man aged 25 to 40 with active or convalescent COVID-19. The chain joins TRBV5-6 to TRBJ1-2, with D possibly TRBD1 on 6 matching bases. The CDR3 nucleotides read TGTGCCAGCAGCTTGGGGTTAGGGGACACCCACTATGGCTACACCTTC. This encodes CASSLGLGDTHYGYTF.